These T cell receptor beta chains were read from a single sample in a study of blood T cell repertoires in COVID-19. Sequencing was performed with immunoSEQ multiplex PCR; in TCRdb, only in-frame clones are kept and a portion is missing. The sample comprises 250,000 to 300,000 clones, under 90% of which are singletons, and more than 9.5% rests with the top ten. What was sequenced was peripheral blood. These receptors were collected from a woman in her 30s with COVID-19, enrolled during active disease. The CDR3 runs from the conserved cysteine through the conserved F or W. Expanded clones are given a class, and other clones once, few, many or no size at all.

>.|TRBV3-1/TRBV3-2
CASSLEKGVGEKLFF
>.|TRBV11-2
CASSLDVTGGYNEQFF
>.|TRBV27
CASSGHTYEQYF
>.|TRBV4-1
CASRQGGPYGNTIYF
>.|TRBV13
CASSLGTGGKGEQYF
>.|TRBV29-1
CSVEAGNTEAFF
>.|TRBV5-1
CASSLGSSTDTQYF
>.|TRBV6-5
CASRGPGLSPLHF
>.|TRBV28
CASSPVFRDINTGELFF
>.|TRBV28
CASRGLSNTEAFF
>.|TRBV21-1
CASRIGQENSPLHF
>.|TRBV11-2
CASSGDSYEQYF
>.|TRBV7-8
CASNDPSGEDTEAFF
>.|TRBV28
CASSTSGVPAGELFF
>.|TRBV3-1/TRBV3-2
CASSQERGASYNEQFF
>.|TRBV10-1
CASSGTGTGNTIYF
>.|TRBV20-1
CSAAEPGAQHF
>.|TRBV7-9
CASSFGGGGQPQHF
>.|TRBV28
CASSWTGNQPQHF
>.|TRBV18
CASSASTGAYNEQFF
>.|TRBV6-5
CASRKGPLGDEQFF
>.|TRBV2
CASWDRGLTDTQYF
>.|TRBV19
CASSPRMAGEQYF
>.|TRBV7-2
CASSRWDSLNTEAFF
>.|TRBV27
CASSSLNDRVYEQYF
>once|TRBV2
CASRGQVHGNEKLFF
>.|TRBV10-1
CASTQTVGVGEQYF
>.|TRBV7-9
CASSREAGPYEQYF
>.|TRBV6-5
CASSYSKRGVADTQYF
>.|TRBV11-3
CASSPPSADNEQFF
>.|TRBV2
CASRGFSGGPEDTQYF
>.|TRBV24-1
CATSDLGGEQYF
>.|TRBV6-5
CASEGRGDFDTQYF
>.|TRBV7-9
CASSPGTSGAADTQYF
>once|TRBV5-1
CASSLWEQGSLVTDTQYF
>once|TRBV5-1
CASSGARDMNTEAFF
>.|TRBV7-8
CASSSQPEGIYEQYF
>.|TRBV11-2
CATNGEGLNTEAFF
>many|TRBV28
CASRGAGQGLETQYF
>once|TRBV4-1
CASSQDLEGAYTGELFF
>.|TRBV5-4
CASSYGTFTGELFF
>.|TRBV27
CASSRGTSYNEQFF
>.|TRBV9
CASSVVGLAGGPAGELFF
>.|TRBV4-2
CASSHTGSGGYNEQFF
>once|TRBV14
CASSSLYEQYF
>.|TRBV10-2
CASSELAGQETQYF
>.|TRBV30
CAWSVLGRNQPQHF
>.|TRBV2
CASSEGQGEWYEQYF
>once|TRBV5-1
CASSLGLAGGPDTQYF
>.|TRBV19
CASSIPEQGRVKFF
>.|TRBV2
CASSAYRQENTEAFF
>.|TRBV28
CASSSRQGGGFPTDTQYF